This is a list of T cell receptor beta chains from one sample in a study of blood T cell repertoires in COVID-19. Assay: immunoSEQ multiplex PCR; the TCRdb copy retains only in-frame clones and omits some. The sample records 350,000 to 450,000 clones, roughly 86% being singletons. The material sequenced was peripheral blood. These receptor sequences come from a human donor in a cohort sampled during active COVID-19. Each CDR3 is given with its conserved first and last residue. D genes are given only for firm matches. Some rows have no size entry. The others give once, few or many, or a class for an expanded clone.

TRBD1,12,TRBV10-1,TRBJ2-7,-,TGCGCCAGACCGGGACAGGATCACGAGCAGTACTTC,CARPGQDHEQYF
TRBD1,18,TRBV6-1,TRBJ1-1,-,TGTGCCAGCAGTGATGCCGGGACAGAAGCCCTTCCTGAACGAGGAGCTTTCTTT,CASSDAGTEALPERGAFF
-,18,TRBV19,TRBJ2-2,-,TGTGCCAGTACCCCCTGGGCAGGTCTGGTGGGGAACACCGGGGAGCTGTTTTTT,CASTPWAGLVGNTGELFF
-,15,TRBV5-1,TRBJ2-2,-,TGCGCCAGCAGCTTGGGAGACAGGCAAACCGGGGAGCTGTTTTTT,CASSLGDRQTGELFF
TRBD2,16,TRBV5-4,TRBJ2-5,-,TGTGCCAGCAGCCCCGAGGCTAGCGGGAGGGGGGAGACCCAGTACTTC,CASSPEASGRGETQYF
-,14,TRBV2,TRBJ1-4,-,TGTGCCAGCAGTTTTCAGGGGAGAGATGAAAAACTGTTTTTT,CASSFQGRDEKLFF
-,14,TRBV5-5,TRBJ2-5,-,TGTGCCAGCAGCCGACCGGGACAACAAGAGACCCAGTACTTC,CASSRPGQQETQYF
-,13,TRBV19,TRBJ1-6,-,TGTGCCAGTAGTACAAGCGCGGGATCACCCCTCCACTTT,CASSTSAGSPLHF
-,13,TRBV11-2,TRBJ1-2,-,TGTGCCAGCAGCTTCCGCAGGGACTATGGCTACACCTTC,CASSFRRDYGYTF
TRBD1,15,TRBV27,TRBJ1-1,-,TGTGCCAGCAGTTTGACAGGGGGCGTGGGCACTGAAGCTTTCTTT,CASSLTGGVGTEAFF
TRBD2,15,TRBV29-1,TRBJ2-3,-,TGCAGCGTTGAGGGACTAGCGGGCGGCACAGATACGCAGTATTTT,CSVEGLAGGTDTQYF
-,15,TRBV19,TRBJ1-5,-,TGTGCCAGTAGTATAGGAGGGTTCGGCAATCAGCCCCAGCATTTT,CASSIGGFGNQPQHF
-,12,TRBV29-1,TRBJ1-1,few,TGCAGCGTTGAAGCCAGGGACACTGAAGCTTTCTTT,CSVEARDTEAFF
-,13,TRBV7-7,TRBJ2-2,-,TGTGCTAGCAGCCGTAGTAACACCGGGGAGCTGTTTTTT,CASSRSNTGELFF
TRBD1,14,TRBV6-5,TRBJ1-6,-,TGTGCCAGCAGAACCACAGGGGTTAATTCACCCCTCCACTTT,CASRTTGVNSPLHF
-,15,TRBV5-1,TRBJ2-2,-,TGCGCCAGCAGCTTGATAGACTTCGAAACCGGGGAGCTGTTTTTT,CASSLIDFETGELFF
TRBD2,15,TRBV5-6,TRBJ2-7,once,TGTGCCAGCAGCTTTCGGGGGACTAGTAGTGGGAGGCAGTACTTC,CASSFRGTSSGRQYF
-,13,TRBV7-9,TRBJ1-4,-,TGTGCCAGCAGCCTCGCCGGTGGTGAAAAACTGTTTTTT,CASSLAGGEKLFF
TRBD1,17,TRBV3-1/TRBV3-2,TRBJ1-2,-,TGTGCCAGCAGCCAAGATGGCCCACAGGGGTTTCGTTATGGCTACACCTTC,CASSQDGPQGFRYGYTF
-,13,TRBV5-4,TRBJ2-1,-,TGTGCCAGCAGCTTGGACGCGGGGAATGAGCAGTTCTTC,CASSLDAGNEQFF
TRBD1,15,TRBV13,TRBJ1-1,-,TGTGCCAGCAGCTTACCCCGACAGGGCAACACTGAAGCTTTCTTT,CASSLPRQGNTEAFF
TRBD2,14,TRBV15,TRBJ2-1,-,TGTGCCACCAAATCTATTAGCGGGAGAGGAGAGCAGTTCTTC,CATKSISGRGEQFF
TRBD1,14,TRBV7-2,TRBJ1-2,-,TGTGCCAGCAGCCCACGGACAGGGGGCTATGGCTACACCTTC,CASSPRTGGYGYTF
-,15,TRBV6-5,TRBJ1-5,-,TGTGCCAGCAGTTACTCTTCAAGGGGATTTCAGCCCCAGCATTTT,CASSYSSRGFQPQHF
TRBD1,14,TRBV5-6,TRBJ2-3,-,TGTGCCAGCAGCTCCGGACAGGGGGCGTCTACGCAGTATTTT,CASSSGQGASTQYF
-,16,TRBV18,TRBJ1-5,-,TGTGCCAGCTCACCACAGGGGCAGCCAAGCAATCAGCCCCAGCATTTT,CASSPQGQPSNQPQHF
TRBD1,15,TRBV10-3,TRBJ2-7,-,TGTGCCATCAGTGCCCGACAGGGGGGAGTCGACGAGCAGTACTTC,CAISARQGGVDEQYF
-,16,TRBV2,TRBJ2-1,few,TGTGCCAGCAGAGGCCTCCGGGACACCAGCAGGAATGAGCAGTTCTTC,CASRGLRDTSRNEQFF
TRBD1,14,TRBV19,TRBJ1-1,-,TGTGCCAGCGGACGACAGGGACGGGACACTGAAGCTTTCTTT,CASGRQGRDTEAFF
-,13,TRBV2,TRBJ1-4,-,TGTGCCAGCAGTGAGTCAGGGTATGAAAAACTGTTTTTT,CASSESGYEKLFF
-,12,TRBV6-1,TRBJ2-1,-,TGTGCCAGCAGTGATCCCGACAATGAGCAGTTCTTC,CASSDPDNEQFF
-,13,TRBV7-2,TRBJ2-3,-,TGTGCCAGCAGCTTATTTAGTCCAGATACGCAGTATTTT,CASSLFSPDTQYF
-,17,TRBV29-1,TRBJ2-3,once,TGCAGCGTTGAAGGTCCGGGAAGGGCCAGCACTGCGGATACGCAGTATTTT,CSVEGPGRASTADTQYF
-,16,TRBV5-5,TRBJ2-7,-,TGTGCCAGCAACTCCGAACAAGCGACGCCTTCCTACGAGCAGTACTTC,CASNSEQATPSYEQYF
-,14,TRBV3-1/TRBV3-2,TRBJ2-7,-,TGTGCCAGCAGCCAAGATAGAGGCTCCTACGAGCAGTACTTC,CASSQDRGSYEQYF